Following are 32 T cell receptor beta chains from one sample sequenced in a study of cytomegalovirus exposure and HLA in healthy donors. PCR was performed using 60 Vbeta and 13 Jbeta primers. Using immunoSEQ multiplex PCR, the repertoire was profiled, and TCRdb retains in-frame clones only, with some absent. The table has under 150,000 clones, about three quarters seen once. Input material: PBMCs. The receptors were gathered from a human donor in good health.

This chain joins TRBV27 and TRBJ2-3; tentatively, D is TRBD1 (5 bases). V lost 4 bases and J 1 base, leaving 18 bases between the germline ends. CDR3 length equals 17 residues. Looked up from germline, CDR1 is MNHEY and CDR2 is SMNVEV (reference sequence). The CDR3 is CASSSLVSGRGTDTQYF. DNA for the CDR3: TGTGCCAGCAGTTCTTTAGTATCGGGCAGGGGCACAGATACGCAGTATTTT.

The rearrangement uses TRBV7-2 and TRBJ2-7; D is undetermined. This CDR3 comprises 11 residues. Germline values: CDR1 SGHTA, CDR2 FQGNSA. Trimming cost V 5 bases and J 3 bases, with 5 bases left between them. The CDR3 region has the DNA TGTGCCAGCAGCCCCCACTACGAGCAGTACTTC. It is translated as CASSPHYEQYF.

This chain connects TRBV30 to TRBJ2-2; weak D call: TRBD1 (6 bases). Per the germline V gene, CDR1 is GTSNPN and CDR2 is SVGIG (reference sequence). The CDR3 extends over 13 amino acids. Between the trimmed V and J ends, which lost 6 bases and 8 bases, there was a span of 16 bases. CDR3 in amino acids: CACPGHFKGELFF. CDR3 in DNA: TGTGCCTGCCCGGGACACTTCAAGGGGGAGCTGTTTTTT.

The V call is TRBV21-1, the J call TRBJ1-2. TRBV21-1 is shown as a pseudogene. CDR3 length: 15 amino acids. CDR3 coding DNA: TGTGCCAGCAGCAAAAAGGGGGGGGCCTACTATGGCTACACCTTC. Its translation: CASSKKGGAYYGYTF.

The chain is built from TRBV9 and TRBJ2-3; weak D call: TRBD2 (6 bases). This CDR3 has 14 residues. V gave up 7 bases and J gave up 1 base, with 13 bases separating them. Germline values: CDR1 SGDLS, CDR2 YYNGEE. This CDR3 reads CASDPGLGTDTQYF. CDR3 bases: TGTGCCAGCGACCCGGGACTTGGCACAGATACGCAGTATTTT. The whole variable domain, remainder taken from reference TRBV9 and TRBJ2-3, is DSGVTQTPKHLITATGQRVTLRCSPRSGDLSVYWYQQSLDQGLQFLIQYYNGEERAKGNILERFSAQQFPDLHSELNLSSLELGDSALYFCASDPGLGTDTQYFGPGTRLTVL.

The chain recombines TRBV11-3 with TRBJ2-6; the D gene is possibly TRBD1 (5 bases). Germline V gene sequence: CDR1 SGHNT, CDR2 YENEEA. The CDR3 is 17 amino acids. V was clipped by 2 bases and J by 0 bases, with 11 bases between them. The DNA for the CDR3 is TGTGCCAGCAGCTTAAAAGGGGTGGGCTCTGGGGCCAACGTCCTGACTTTC. This sequence encodes CASSLKGVGSGANVLTF.

The chain carries TRBV4-3 and TRBJ1-2; D might be TRBD1 (6 bases). The CDR3 spans 16 residues. Germline-derived CDR1 and CDR2 are LGHNA and YSLEER. V dropped 0 bases and J dropped 7 bases, with 18 bases sitting between them. CDR3 amino acids: CASSQDLTGRGGGYTF. CDR3 nucleotide sequence: TGCGCCAGCAGCCAAGATCTAACAGGGCGAGGGGGTGGCTACACCTTC.

As DNA, the CDR3 is TGTGCCAGCAGATCGGGACAGGGGACGGCCTATAGCAATCAGCCCCAGCATTTT. As protein: CASRSGQGTAYSNQPQHF. This rearrangement joins TRBV2 to TRBJ1-5; 10 bases match TRBD1. CDR3 size: 18 residues. V trimming: 6 bases; J trimming: 0 bases; junction bases outside the gene matches: 11. Germline V gene lookup returns CDR1 SNHLY and CDR2 FYNNEI.

V and J are TRBV6-6 and TRBJ2-1; 14 positions match TRBD2. V shed 4 bases, J shed 5 bases, and the junction held 4 bases outside the gene matches. Germline values: CDR1 MNHNY, CDR2 SVGAGI (reference sequence). The CDR3 covers 16 residues. The CDR3 nucleotides read TGTGCCAGCAGTTTCGGACTAGCGGGGGGCCACAATGAGCAGTTCTTC. As protein: CASSFGLAGGHNEQFF.

This clone was counted only a few times. The V gene is TRBV18, the J gene TRBJ2-1, with 7 bases identical to TRBD1. Germline-derived CDR1 and CDR2 are KGHSH and LQKENI. The V gene end was trimmed by 4 bases and the J gene end by 2 bases; junction bases not matched to a gene: 8. The CDR3 has 16 amino acids. CDR3 bases: TGTGCCAGCTCACTGGGGACAGCACATCCCTACAATGAGCAGTTCTTC. This codes for CASSLGTAHPYNEQFF.

The genes are TRBV13 and TRBJ2-2, with TRBD1 identical over 7 bases. The CDR3 is made up of 13 amino acids. V gave up 4 bases and J gave up 5 bases; unmatched junction bases: 1. CDR1 and CDR2 from the germline V gene are PRHDT and FYEKMQ (reference sequence). In DNA form, the CDR3 reads TGTGCCAGCAGCTACAGGGGTACCGGGGAGCTGTTTTTT. This translates into CASSYRGTGELFF.

This rearrangement joins TRBV7-2 to TRBJ2-1, with D maybe TRBD2 (7 bases). Germline CDR1 SGHTA, CDR2 FQGNSA. The V end lost 6 bases, the J end lost 7 bases, and 13 bases lay between the germline ends. The CDR3 is made up of 13 amino acids. CDR3 protein: CASREGGRNEQFF. In DNA form, the CDR3 reads TGTGCCAGCAGGGAGGGGGGGAGAAATGAGCAGTTCTTC.

The V call is TRBV28, the J call TRBJ2-7; D is undetermined. The CDR3 consists of 12 residues. V was clipped by 5 bases and J by 0 bases, with 5 bases between them. In germline, CDR1 is MDHEN, CDR2 SYDVKM. The CDR3 loop reads CASSTDSYEQYF. The CDR3, as DNA: TGTGCCAGCAGTACAGACTCCTACGAGCAGTACTTC. Variable domain in full (rest from reference TRBV28 and TRBJ2-7): DVKVTQSSRYLVKRTGEKVFLECVQDMDHENMFWYRQDPGLGLRLIYFSYDVKMKEKGDIPEGYSVSREKKERFSLILESASTNQTSMYLCASSTDSYEQYFGPGTRLTVT.

This clone was detected only a few times. This chain connects TRBV11-2 to TRBJ1-2; D is unclear. This CDR3 region has 14 residues. The ends were cut back, 4 bases at V and 5 bases at J, with 14 bases in the middle. Germline assignment: CDR1 SGHAT and CDR2 FQNNGV. The CDR3 DNA reads TGTGCCAGCAGCTCCCAGCGGACGGTATATGGCTACACCTTC. Its protein product is CASSSQRTVYGYTF. Looking up the rest from reference TRBV11-2 and TRBJ1-2 gives the full variable domain: EAGVAQSPRYKIIEKRQSVAFWCNPISGHATLYWYQQILGQGPKLLIQFQNNGVVDDSQLPKDRFSAERLKGVDSTLKIQPAKLEDSAVYLCASSSQRTVYGYTFGSGTRLTVV.

This clone occurred a few times. This sequence joins TRBV6-1 and TRBJ2-5; D perhaps matches TRBD2 (7 bases). The germline CDR1 and CDR2 sequences are MNHNS and SASEGT. The CDR3 is 14 amino acids. The ends were cut back, 6 bases at V and 5 bases at J, with 16 bases in the middle. CDR3 in DNA: TGTGCCAGCAGCGAGGGGCGGGGGCCCGAGACCCAGTACTTC. Its translation is CASSEGRGPETQYF.

J is TRBJ1-1 and V is TRBV5-4; D is perhaps TRBD1 (5 bases). Trimming took 3 bases from V and 4 from J, leaving 10 bases between them. The CDR3 is made up of 13 amino acids. Germline CDR1 and CDR2: SGHNT and YYREEE (reference sequence). The DNA of the CDR3 is TGTGCCAGCAGCTCCCCGGGGGGCACTGAAGCTTTCTTT. Its translation: CASSSPGGTEAFF.

This clone was found once. As DNA, the CDR3 is TGCGCCAGCAGCCAAGGGCTTTCCAGCGGGAGTTCTTCATACGAGCAGTACTTC. The encoded protein is CASSQGLSSGSSSYEQYF. V and J are TRBV4-3 and TRBJ2-7; 8 positions agree with TRBD2. Germline V gene data show CDR1 as LGHNA and CDR2 as YSLEER. V was clipped by 1 base and J by 4 bases; unmatched bases: 15. The CDR3 sequence is 18 residues long.

This clone has a single count. The CDR3 loop reads CASRRPPGNQPQHF. CDR3 DNA sequence: TGTGCCAGCAGGAGGCCCCCCGGCAATCAGCCCCAGCATTTT. The V gene is TRBV7-9, the J gene TRBJ1-5; no definite D call. Germline lookup yields CDR1 SEHNR and CDR2 FQNEAQ (reference sequence). V lost 6 bases to trimming and J lost 2 bases, with 11 bases between them. There are 14 residues in the CDR3.

V is TRBV19 and J is TRBJ1-1; no firm D call. Per germline, CDR1 LNHDA and CDR2 SQIVND (reference sequence). With 1 base removed from V and 4 bases from J, the gap between germline ends came to 13 bases. The CDR3 is 15 amino acids. CDR3 protein: CASSIGGLRVTEAFF. DNA for the CDR3: TGTGCCAGTAGTATAGGAGGGTTAAGAGTCACTGAAGCTTTCTTT.

This clone was seen only a few times. This chain uses TRBV4-2 with TRBJ2-1; 13 bases agree with TRBD2. This CDR3 contains 17 residues. V was clipped by 1 base and J by 4 bases; unmatched bases: 4. In germline, CDR1 is LGHNA, CDR2 YNFKEQ. The CDR3 sequence is CASSQVTSGGTYNEQFF. CDR3 nucleotides: TGTGCCAGCAGCCAAGTGACTAGCGGGGGGACATACAATGAGCAGTTCTTC.

The chain carries TRBV27 and TRBJ2-2, with 11 positions matching TRBD2. Trimming took 1 base from V and 5 from J; bases not matched to a gene: 6. This CDR3 spans 17 amino acids. The germline V gene encodes CDR1 MNHEY and CDR2 SMNVEV (reference sequence). The CDR3 DNA reads as TGTGCCAGCAGTTTATTAGCGGGAGGGGGTGTTACCGGGGAGCTGTTTTTT. It codes for CASSLLAGGGVTGELFF.

V and J are TRBV7-2 and TRBJ2-2; possibly TRBD2 for D (5 bases). Germline loops: CDR1 SGHTA, CDR2 FQGNSA. V shed 5 bases and J shed 3 bases, with 16 bases lying between them. This CDR3 contains 16 residues. CDR3 DNA sequence: TGTGCCAGCAGCGCCCTGGACTTCCCGCACACCGGGGAGCTGTTTTTT. It yields the protein CASSALDFPHTGELFF. Based on the CDR3 plus reference TRBV7-2 and TRBJ2-2, the full variable domain is GAGVSQSPSNKVTEKGKDVELRCDPISGHTALYWYRQSLGQGLEFLIYFQGNSAPDKSGLPSDRFSAERTGGSVSTLTIQRTQQEDSAVYLCASSALDFPHTGELFFGEGSRLTVL.

The rearrangement links TRBV11-3 to TRBJ2-3; 8 bases are a match to TRBD1. The germline V gene has CDR1 SGHNT and CDR2 YENEEA. The CDR3 has 17 amino acids. V was pared by 1 base and J by 2 bases, with 8 bases of the junction left unmatched. The CDR3 nucleotides are TGTGCCAGCAGCTTAGCCTCGGCAGGGGGCGCCACAGATACGCAGTATTTT. Its translation: CASSLASAGGATDTQYF. Full variable domain (rest looked up from reference TRBV11-3 and TRBJ2-3): EAGVVQSPRYKIIEKKQPVAFWCNPISGHNTLYWYLQNLGQGPELLIRYENEEAVDDSQLPKDRFSAERLKGVDSTLKIQPAELGDSAVYLCASSLASAGGATDTQYFGPGTRLTVL.

CDR3 protein: CASSLAGTGVTYGYTF. The CDR3 DNA sequence: TGCGCCAGCAGCTTGGCTGGGACAGGGGTGACCTATGGCTACACCTTC. The chain is built from TRBV5-1 and TRBJ1-2; 10 nucleotides agree with TRBD1. This CDR3 comprises 16 residues. The germline gives CDR1 SGHRS, CDR2 YFSETQ. The ends lost 0 bases at V and 4 bases at J; junction bases unmatched: 6.

The chain couples TRBV27 to TRBJ1-5; no clear D. Trimming removed 5 bases at V and 2 bases at J, with 7 bases between. This CDR3 comprises 13 residues. Germline V gene data show CDR1 as MNHEY and CDR2 as SMNVEV (reference sequence). CDR3: CASSPLRNQPQHF. CDR3 sequence (DNA): TGTGCCAGCAGTCCTCTTCGCAATCAGCCCCAGCATTTT.

The rearrangement joins TRBV9 to TRBJ2-7; 10 bases agree with TRBD1. The CDR3 sequence is 15 residues long. The V segment lost 4 bases and the J segment 4 bases; nucleotides outside the gene matches: 8. Germline-derived CDR1 and CDR2 are SGDLS and YYNGEE. CDR3 coding DNA: TGTGCCAGCAGCAGATCAGGGACAGGGGAGTACGAGCAGTACTTC. Translated, it gives CASSRSGTGEYEQYF.

This chain uses TRBV27 with TRBJ2-2; the match to TRBD2 covers 9 bases. CDR1 and CDR2 (germline): MNHEY, SMNVEV (reference sequence). V lost 6 bases to trimming and J lost 8 bases; unmatched junction nucleotides: 13. This CDR3 region has 16 residues. The CDR3 DNA sequence: TGTGCCAGCAGCAGAACTAGCGGGTCCTTTTTAGGGGAGCTGTTTTTT. Protein product: CASSRTSGSFLGELFF.

The V and J genes are TRBV2 and TRBJ2-4, with 7 bases lining up with TRBD2. Germline V gene sequence: CDR1 SNHLY, CDR2 FYNNEI. J lost 5 bases, V lost 5 bases, and 6 bases had no gene match. This CDR3 region has 14 residues. The CDR3, as DNA: TGTGCCAGCAGTCTGGGAGGGCCAGAAAACATTCAGTACTTC. Translation: CASSLGGPENIQYF.

In this sample, this clone turned up a few times. The chain uses TRBV6-1 and TRBJ2-7; D remains unclear. The CDR3 sequence is 11 residues long. Trimming left V 3 bases short and J 3 bases short, with 3 bases between. Germline-derived CDR1 and CDR2 are MNHNS and SASEGT. Here the CDR3 reads CASSDLYEQYF. As DNA, the CDR3 is TGTGCCAGCAGTGACCTCTACGAGCAGTACTTC.

The J gene is TRBJ2-4, the V gene TRBV5-4; 10 bases match TRBD1. Trimming cost V 6 bases and J 5 bases; bases outside gene matches: 17. CDR3 length equals 18 residues. CDR1 is SGHNT and CDR2 is YYREEE in the germline V gene (reference sequence). The CDR3 DNA follows: TGTGCCAGCACCAAAGAGCCAATTAGACAGGGGGCACAAAACATTCAGTACTTC. This gives the protein CASTKEPIRQGAQNIQYF. Full variable domain (outside the CDR3, taken from reference TRBV5-4 and TRBJ2-4): ETGVTQSPTHLIKTRGQQVTLRCSSQSGHNTVSWYQQALGQGPQFIFQYYREEENGRGNFPPRFSGLQFPNYSSELNVNALELDDSALYLCASTKEPIRQGAQNIQYFGAGTRLSVL.

The CDR3, as DNA: TGTGCCATCAGTGAGTCGACTACCGAGGGTAGAGCTTTCTTT. This codes for CAISESTTEGRAFF. The chain recombines TRBV10-3 with TRBJ1-1; D gene ambiguous. Deletions cut 0 bases from V and 10 bases from J, with 15 bases between. CDR1 is ENHRY, CDR2 SYGVKD, per germline. This CDR3 spans 14 amino acids.

The J gene is TRBJ2-7, the V gene TRBV19; 11 positions match TRBD1. Germline V gene sequence: CDR1 LNHDA, CDR2 SQIVND (reference sequence). V shed 5 bases, J shed 0 bases, and the junction held 3 bases outside the gene matches. The CDR3 contains 15 residues. CDR3 coding DNA: TGTGCCAGTAGTCCAGGACAGGGGGCCTCCTACGAGCAGTACTTC. Amino acid sequence: CASSPGQGASYEQYF.